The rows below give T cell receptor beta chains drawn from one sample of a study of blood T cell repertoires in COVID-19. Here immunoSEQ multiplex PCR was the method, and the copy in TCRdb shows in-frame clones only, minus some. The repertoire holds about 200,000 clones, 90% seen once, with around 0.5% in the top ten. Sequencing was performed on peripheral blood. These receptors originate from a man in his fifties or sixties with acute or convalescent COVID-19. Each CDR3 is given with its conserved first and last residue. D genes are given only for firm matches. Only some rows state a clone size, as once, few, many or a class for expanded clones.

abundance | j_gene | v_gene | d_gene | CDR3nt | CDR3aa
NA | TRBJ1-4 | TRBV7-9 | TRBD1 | TGTGCCAGCAGCTTAGTCGGGACAGGCAATGAAAAACTGTTTTTT | CASSLVGTGNEKLFF
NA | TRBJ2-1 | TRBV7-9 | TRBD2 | TGTGCCAGCAGCTACGAAAGAGCGGGAGAATTGGGGCAGTTCTTC | CASSYERAGELGQFF
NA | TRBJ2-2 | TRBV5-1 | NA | TGCGCCAGCAGCTTAGGGACAAGTTGGGCCGGGGAGCTGTTTTTT | CASSLGTSWAGELFF
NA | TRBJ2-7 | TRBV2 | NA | TGTGCCAGCAGCCCCTTTACAGGGTACTACGAGCAGTACTTC | CASSPFTGYYEQYF
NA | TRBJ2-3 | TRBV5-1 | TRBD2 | TGCGCCAGCAGCTCCAATAGCGGGGGGCCGTCAGATACGCAGTATTTT | CASSSNSGGPSDTQYF
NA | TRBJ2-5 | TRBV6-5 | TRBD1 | TGTGCCAGCAGTAACCCGGGACAGGGTCAAGAGACCCAGTACTTC | CASSNPGQGQETQYF
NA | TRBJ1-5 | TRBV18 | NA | TGTGCCAGCACTGAGGACAGCCATCAGCCCCAGCATTTT | CASTEDSHQPQHF
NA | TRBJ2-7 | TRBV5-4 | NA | TGTGCCAGCAGCTCTGGGGGGTTATCGCTAGCGAGAGTGAACGAGCAGTACTTC | CASSSGGLSLARVNEQYF
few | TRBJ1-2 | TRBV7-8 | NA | TGTGCCAGCAGGAATACAGGAGGGACGGGCTACACCTTC | CASRNTGGTGYTF
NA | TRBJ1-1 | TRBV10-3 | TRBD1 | TGTGCCACCACCCCGGGACAGGCTCCTGAAGCTTTCTTT | CATTPGQAPEAFF
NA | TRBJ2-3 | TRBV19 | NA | TGTGCCAGTAGGCTTGGGGCGACAGATACGCAGTATTTT | CASRLGATDTQYF
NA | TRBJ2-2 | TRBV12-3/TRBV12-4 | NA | TGTGCCAGCAGTTTCAGGGTAACCGGGGAGCTGTTTTTT | CASSFRVTGELFF
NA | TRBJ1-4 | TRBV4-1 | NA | TGCGCCAGCAGCCAAGACAGGATCTCAACTAATGAAAAACTGTTTTTT | CASSQDRISTNEKLFF
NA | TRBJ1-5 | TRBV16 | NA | TGTGCCAGCAGCCTTCGATCAGGGGGCAATCAGCCCCAGCATTTT | CASSLRSGGNQPQHF
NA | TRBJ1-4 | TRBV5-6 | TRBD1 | TGTGCCAGCAGCTTAAGAAGGGGGCGCGTAGTTGAACTGTTTTTT | CASSLRRGRVVELFF
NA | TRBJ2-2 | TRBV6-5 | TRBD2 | TGTGCCAGCACCCACCTAGCGGACACCGGGGAGCTGTTTTTT | CASTHLADTGELFF
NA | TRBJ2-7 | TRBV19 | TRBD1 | TGTGCCAGTAGTATAGCGGGACAGGGGACCTACGAGCAGTACTTC | CASSIAGQGTYEQYF